Shown below are 31 T cell receptor beta chains from a single sample sequenced in a study of blood T cell repertoires in COVID-19. Assay used: immunoSEQ multiplex PCR; TCRdb lists only in-frame clones, some missing. The sample holds around 150,000 clones; around four fifths are singletons and the top ten take around 6.5%. Sequences were obtained from PBMCs or T cells enriched from blood (not recorded which). The receptors derive from a woman in her thirties or forties who had recovered from COVID-19.

This clone was seen only once. The chain joins TRBV5-1 to TRBJ2-7; 15 nucleotides match TRBD2. Germline lookup yields CDR1 SGHRS and CDR2 YFSETQ. Germline trimming cut 2 bases from V and 7 bases from J; bases unmatched to any gene: 10. The CDR3 totals 17 residues. The CDR3 reads CASSFGLAGGPPREQYF. The CDR3 coding sequence is TGCGCCAGCAGCTTCGGACTAGCGGGAGGGCCTCCGCGGGAGCAGTACTTC.

The chain is built from TRBV5-1 and TRBJ1-1; tentatively, D is TRBD1 (6 bases). This CDR3 has 14 amino acids. Deletions cut 0 bases from V and 1 base from J, with 7 bases between. Germline CDR1 SGHRS, CDR2 YFSETQ. The CDR3 is CASSLVGQNTEAFF. CDR3 sequence (DNA): TGCGCCAGCAGCTTGGTGGGACAGAACACTGAAGCTTTCTTT.

The chain joins TRBV4-1 to TRBJ2-5; D is possibly TRBD2 (6 bases). V was pared by 2 bases and J by 3 bases, with 10 bases between. The germline gives CDR1 MGHRA, CDR2 YSYEKL. This CDR3 has 14 amino acids. The CDR3 DNA reads TGCGCCAGCAGCCAATGGGTAGCGGAAGAGACCCAGTACTTC. It codes for CASSQWVAEETQYF.

This sequence joins TRBV5-4 and TRBJ2-7, with D uncertain. With 3 bases removed from V and 4 bases from J, the gap between germline ends came to 5 bases. Germline V CDR1 and CDR2: SGHNT, YYREEE (reference sequence). This CDR3 has 11 amino acids. CDR3: CASSSEYEQYF. CDR3 bases: TGTGCCAGCAGCTCGGAGTACGAGCAGTACTTC.

There are a few counts of this clone. The chain uses TRBV5-1 and TRBJ1-2; D is unresolved. From germline, CDR1 is SGHRS and CDR2 YFSETQ. The CDR3 length is 14 residues. Trimming removed 0 bases at V and 4 bases at J, with 10 bases between. CDR3: CASSLGEGSYGYTF. The CDR3 DNA reads as TGCGCCAGCAGCTTGGGGGAAGGGAGCTATGGCTACACCTTC.

This rearrangement joins TRBV6-5 to TRBJ1-2, with 7 nucleotides matching TRBD1. From germline, CDR1 is MNHEY and CDR2 SVGAGI. The CDR3 loop spans 14 amino acids. Trimming at V came to 2 bases and at J to 8 bases, leaving 8 bases not matched to a gene. The CDR3 nucleotides read TGTGCCAGCAGTTACACCAGGACAGGCCAAGGCTACACCTTC. Its protein product is CASSYTRTGQGYTF.

The chain is built from TRBV6-5 and TRBJ2-7; 8 bases are a match to TRBD2. The CDR3 sequence is 15 residues long. The germline V gene has CDR1 MNHEY and CDR2 SVGAGI. V was clipped by 7 bases and J by 2 bases; unmatched bases: 10. The CDR3 protein is CASKLGAGGTYEQYF. Here the CDR3 DNA reads TGTGCCAGCAAGCTTGGGGCGGGGGGTACCTACGAGCAGTACTTC.

This chain links TRBV11-3 with TRBJ2-2; D may be TRBD2 (5 bases). The germline gives CDR1 SGHNT, CDR2 YENEEA. The CDR3 runs to 13 residues. Trimming took off 5 bases at V and 7 bases at J, with 11 bases between the two ends. CDR3: CASSPAGDGELFF. The CDR3 bases are TGTGCCAGCAGCCCTGCCGGGGACGGGGAGCTGTTTTTT.

The rearrangement links TRBV27 to TRBJ2-6; D unresolved. The CDR3 is 13 residues long. V was cut by 6 bases and J by 0 bases, with 3 bases left in between. Germline V gives CDR1 MNHEY, CDR2 SMNVEV (reference sequence). This CDR3 is CASRLSGANVLTF. DNA of the CDR3: TGTGCCAGCAGACTCTCTGGGGCCAACGTCCTGACTTTC.

The gene calls are TRBV7-9 and TRBJ2-7; 7 nucleotides match TRBD1. The CDR3 is 17 amino acids. Germline V CDR1 and CDR2: SEHNR, FQNEAQ (reference sequence). The trim removed 1 base at V and 0 bases at J, leaving 9 bases unmatched. CDR3 amino acids: CASSLGTQGPSSYEQYF. In nucleotides, the CDR3 is TGTGCCAGCAGCTTAGGGACACAGGGGCCCTCCTCCTACGAGCAGTACTTC. The full variable domain, completed using reference TRBV7-9 and TRBJ2-7, is DTGVSQNPRHKITKRGQNVTFRCDPISEHNRLYWYRQTLGQGPEFLTYFQNEAQLEKSRLLSDRFSAERPKGSFSTLEIQRTEQGDSAMYLCASSLGTQGPSSYEQYFGPGTRLTVT.

This chain joins TRBV9 and TRBJ1-3, with D perhaps matching TRBD1 (6 bases). This CDR3 comprises 15 residues. Germline V gene sequence: CDR1 SGDLS, CDR2 YYNGEE. The V end was cut by 4 bases, the J end by 0 bases, with 11 bases between. The CDR3 DNA is TGTGCCAGCAGCCCCGGGGGGGCCTCTGGAAACACCATATATTTT. It is translated as CASSPGGASGNTIYF.

This clone was recorded only once. The V and J genes are TRBV27 and TRBJ2-7, with 8 bases identical to TRBD2. This CDR3 is 15 amino acids long. V lost 3 bases and J lost 2; bases outside the gene matches: 6. The V gene's germline CDR1 is MNHEY and CDR2 SMNVEV (reference sequence). The CDR3 sequence: CASSLGSSGPYEQYF. The DNA for the CDR3 is TGTGCCAGCAGTTTGGGGTCTAGCGGGCCCTACGAGCAGTACTTC.

The CDR3 region is CAIRDSASGQPQHF. In nucleotides, the CDR3 is TGTGCCATACGGGACAGTGCGTCCGGCCAGCCCCAGCATTTT. V gene TRBV10-3 combines with J gene TRBJ1-5; 7 bases map to TRBD1. This CDR3 comprises 14 residues. V gave up 9 bases and J gave up 7 bases; unmatched junction bases: 12. CDR1 is ENHRY, CDR2 SYGVKD, per germline.

The chain recombines TRBV4-1 with TRBJ1-2; a possible D gene is TRBD1 (6 bases). Trimming removed 3 bases at V and 4 bases at J, with 15 bases between. CDR1 MGHRA and CDR2 YSYEKL come from the germline V gene. The CDR3 covers 15 residues. The CDR3 coding sequence is TGCGCCAGCAGCCAGGCGGGGGGCCTCATCTATGGCTACACCTTC. It codes for CASSQAGGLIYGYTF.

V and J are TRBV5-1 and TRBJ1-4; 8 bases match TRBD1. Germline V gives CDR1 SGHRS, CDR2 YFSETQ. The CDR3 length is 15 residues. With 4 bases clipped from V and 5 bases from J, the junction kept 7 bases outside the gene matches. CDR3 coding DNA: TGCGCCAGCAGCGCTAGGGGACAGGAGAATGAAAAACTGTTTTTT. Translation: CASSARGQENEKLFF.

The gene calls are TRBV4-1 and TRBJ2-1; no definite D call. Germline assignment: CDR1 MGHRA and CDR2 YSYEKL. This CDR3 is 13 amino acids long. The germline V and J ends were trimmed by 1 base and 7 bases, with 8 bases remaining between them. The CDR3, as DNA: TGCGCCAGCAGCCAAGCCCACAGAAATGAGCAGTTCTTC. Protein sequence: CASSQAHRNEQFF.

V and J are TRBV2 and TRBJ2-7, with TRBD2 matching 15 bases. The CDR3 contains 16 residues. Germline lookup yields CDR1 SNHLY and CDR2 FYNNEI. Trimming cost V 8 bases and J 9 bases; bases outside gene matches: 14. This CDR3 reads CASRLKGGLAGGGQYF. CDR3 nucleotide sequence: TGTGCCAGCCGATTAAAAGGGGGACTAGCGGGAGGAGGGCAGTACTTC.

This CDR3 reads CAILRDGGGGYTF. CDR3 bases: TGTGCCATCCTCAGAGATGGGGGGGGTGGCTACACCTTC. V usage is TRBV10-3 and J usage is TRBJ1-2; a weak D match, TRBD1 (5 bases). The V gene's germline CDR1 is ENHRY and CDR2 SYGVKD. This CDR3 contains 13 residues. V lost 8 bases to trimming and J lost 7 bases, with 17 bases between them.

The chain employs TRBV27 and TRBJ2-3; 8 nucleotides align to TRBD2. This CDR3 has 16 residues. V lost 0 bases to trimming and J lost 6 bases; unmatched junction nucleotides: 8. Germline CDR1 and CDR2: MNHEY and SMNVEV (reference sequence). The CDR3 here is CASSLSSGGRLDTQYF. The CDR3 nucleotides are TGTGCCAGCAGTTTATCTTCGGGAGGGCGGTTGGATACGCAGTATTTT.

The chain is built from TRBV10-3 and TRBJ2-7, with 8 bases that match TRBD1. The CDR3 runs to 14 residues. Germline V gene lookup returns CDR1 ENHRY and CDR2 SYGVKD. With 6 bases clipped from V and 7 bases from J, the junction kept 11 bases outside the gene matches. The CDR3 loop is CAISRQGPGGEQYF. The DNA for the CDR3 is TGTGCCATCAGCCGACAGGGGCCAGGTGGGGAGCAGTACTTC.

The chain links TRBV21-1 to TRBJ1-1; the table calls TRBD1, which could not be checked here. TRBV21-1 is a pseudogene segment. The CDR3 spans 15 residues. In DNA form, the CDR3 reads TGTGCCAGCGGAAGATTCAGGACAGGGAACACTGAAGCTTTCTTT. This codes for CASGRFRTGNTEAFF.

This clone was seen once. The V gene is TRBV25-1, the J gene TRBJ1-5, with 8 bases identical to TRBD1. The germline V gene encodes CDR1 MGHDK and CDR2 SYGVNS. The trim removed 5 bases at V and 6 bases at J, leaving 3 bases unmatched. This CDR3 is built from 13 residues. CDR3 coding DNA: TGTGCCAGCAGTCAGGGGGCCGGTCAGCCCCAGCATTTT. Translated, it gives CASSQGAGQPQHF. Drawing the rest from reference TRBV25-1 and TRBJ1-5, the complete variable domain is EADIYQTPRYLVIGTGKKITLECSQTMGHDKMYWYQQDPGMELHLIHYSYGVNSTEKGDLSSESTVSRIRTEHFPLTLESARPSHTSQYLCASSQGAGQPQHFGDGTRLSIL.

This clone was seen more than once but under ten times. The chain has TRBV9 and TRBJ1-3; 7 nucleotides agree with TRBD1. The V and J ends lost 1 base and 2 bases, in that order; junction bases with no gene match: 3. The germline CDR1 and CDR2 sequences are SGDLS and YYNGEE. This CDR3 region has 15 residues. In DNA form, the CDR3 reads TGTGCCAGCAGCGTACGACAGGGAGCTGGAAACACCATATATTTT. Protein: CASSVRQGAGNTIYF.

This clone was seen a single time. V and J are TRBV3-1 (or the pseudogene TRBV3-2) and TRBJ2-2; perhaps TRBD2 as D (5 bases). Looked up from germline, CDR1 is LGHDT and CDR2 is YNNKEL (reference sequence). The CDR3 totals 15 residues. V gave up 0 bases and J gave up 5 bases, with 10 bases separating them. CDR3 bases: TGTGCCAGCAGCCAAGATAGTTCGGGGACCGGGGAGCTGTTTTTT. Translated, it gives CASSQDSSGTGELFF.

V and J are TRBV9 and TRBJ1-2; D not resolved. Trimming took 1 base from V and 8 from J, leaving 18 bases between them. This CDR3 has 15 residues. From germline, CDR1 is SGDLS and CDR2 YYNGEE. This CDR3 is CASSVTPPGWRGYTF. In nucleotides, the CDR3 is TGTGCCAGCAGCGTAACCCCCCCCGGGTGGAGAGGCTACACCTTC.

CDR3 amino acids: CASSLGLAGGSDEQFF. The CDR3 bases are TGTGCCAGCAGCTTAGGGCTAGCGGGAGGGAGTGATGAGCAGTTCTTC. V is TRBV7-9 and J is TRBJ2-1, with 12 bases lining up with TRBD2. The V gene end was trimmed by 1 base and the J gene end by 8 bases; junction bases not matched to a gene: 6. Germline assignment: CDR1 SEHNR and CDR2 FQNEAQ (reference sequence). The CDR3 contains 16 residues.

This chain joins TRBV25-1 and TRBJ1-3, with TRBD1 matching over 8 bases. This CDR3 contains 15 residues. From germline, CDR1 is MGHDK and CDR2 SYGVNS. The V segment lost 3 bases and the J segment 3 bases; nucleotides outside the gene matches: 4. The CDR3 DNA reads as TGTGCCAGCAGTGACAGGGGGCAGGTTGGAAACACCATATATTTT. Its translation is CASSDRGQVGNTIYF.

V usage is TRBV6-5 and J usage is TRBJ1-2; 10 bases align to TRBD1. Germline V gene data show CDR1 as MNHEY and CDR2 as SVGAGI. Losses at the gene ends were 6 bases for V and 8 bases for J; bases not matched to a gene: 3. The CDR3 contains 12 residues. The CDR3 region is CASRQTGGGYTF. CDR3 DNA: TGTGCCAGCAGGCAGACAGGGGGCGGCTACACCTTC.

The chain joins TRBV12-5 to TRBJ2-7; 8 positions match TRBD2. The length of the CDR3 is 11 residues. Germline assignment: CDR1 LGHNT and CDR2 FRNRAP. J lost 3 bases, V lost 8 bases, and 0 bases had no gene match. The CDR3 here is CASSGGYEQYF. The CDR3 DNA follows: TGTGCTAGTAGCGGGGGCTACGAGCAGTACTTC.

A single count supports this clone. V is TRBV30 and J is TRBJ2-2; 10 positions agree with TRBD2. CDR3 length equals 15 residues. Germline assignment: CDR1 GTSNPN and CDR2 SVGIG (reference sequence). V lost 7 bases to trimming and J lost 7 bases; unmatched junction nucleotides: 12. The CDR3 spells CAYRLAGVLVGELFF. As DNA, the CDR3 is TGTGCCTACCGTCTAGCGGGAGTCCTTGTCGGGGAGCTGTTTTTT. Based on the CDR3 plus reference TRBV30 and TRBJ2-2, the full variable domain is SQTIHQWPATLVQPVGSPLSLECTVEGTSNPNLYWYRQAAGRGLQLLFYSVGIGQISSEVPQNLSASRPQDRQFILSSKKLLLSDSGFYLCAYRLAGVLVGELFFGEGSRLTVL.

The rearrangement links TRBV7-9 to TRBJ1-1; maybe TRBD1 (5 bases). The ends were cut back, 1 base at V and 4 bases at J, with 7 bases in the middle. Germline CDR1 reads SEHNR; CDR2 reads FQNEAQ (reference sequence). The CDR3 length is 13 residues. The CDR3 nucleotides are TGTGCCAGCAGCTTAGGCAGGGTCACTGAAGCTTTCTTT. Translating it yields CASSLGRVTEAFF.